This T cell receptor (beta chain) originates from a study of type 1 and type 2 diabetes patients. Amplification started from genomic DNA. The TCR beta CDR3 region was amplified using 30 forward and 13 reverse primers. A single record per CDR3 protein comes from TCRdb applying MiXCR to the multiplex PCR reads. Here the sample spans 270,000 or so distinct CDR3 sequences, roughly 48% being singletons. There are 15 residues in the CDR3. Trimming shortened V by 4 bases and J by 0 bases, and 10 bases separated the two germline ends. Germline CDR1 SGDLS, CDR2 YYNGEE. The receptor's source is a man between 18 and 35 years old with type 2 diabetes. The chain recombines TRBV9 with TRBJ1-4, with a weak D call TRBD1 (6 bases). The sequencing input was peripheral blood mononuclear cells (PBMCs). The CDR3 region is CASSLGGATNEKLFF. The CDR3 nucleotides are TGTGCCAGCAGCTTAGGGGGTGCAACTAATGAAAAACTGTTTTTT. Supplemented by reference TRBV9 and TRBJ1-4, the full variable domain reads DSGVTQTPKHLITATGQRVTLRCSPRSGDLSVYWYQQSLDQGLQFLIQYYNGEERAKGNILERFSAQQFPDLHSELNLSSLELGDSALYFCASSLGGATNEKLFFGSGTQLSVL.